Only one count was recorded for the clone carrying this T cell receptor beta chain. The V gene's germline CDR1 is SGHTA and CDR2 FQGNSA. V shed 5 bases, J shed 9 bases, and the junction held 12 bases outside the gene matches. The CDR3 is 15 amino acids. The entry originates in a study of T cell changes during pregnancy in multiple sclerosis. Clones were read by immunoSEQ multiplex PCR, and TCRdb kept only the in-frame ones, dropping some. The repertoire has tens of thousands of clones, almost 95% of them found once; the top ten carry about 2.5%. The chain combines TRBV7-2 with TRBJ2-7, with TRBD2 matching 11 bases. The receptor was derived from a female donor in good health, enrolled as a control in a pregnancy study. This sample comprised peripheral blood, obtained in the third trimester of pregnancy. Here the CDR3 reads CASSPGSSGGGLQYF. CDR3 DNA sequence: TGTGCCAGCAGCCCCGGAAGTAGCGGGGGGGGCCTGCAGTACTTC. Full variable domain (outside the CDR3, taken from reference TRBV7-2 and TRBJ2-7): GAGVSQSPSNKVTEKGKDVELRCDPISGHTALYWYRQSLGQGLEFLIYFQGNSAPDKSGLPSDRFSAERTGGSVSTLTIQRTQQEDSAVYLCASSPGSSGGGLQYFGPGTRLTVT.